The rows below give T cell receptor beta chains drawn from one sample of a study of cytomegalovirus exposure and HLA in healthy donors. This table comes from immunoSEQ multiplex PCR, and its TCRdb copy is limited to in-frame clones, with some not included. The table shows approximately 190,000 clones, with 80% to 85% occurring only once. The material sequenced was PBMCs. The receptors here all came from a man in his forties in good health and CMV-seropositive. Both conserved end residues are part of each CDR3. Each record gives: J gene, D gene, V gene, clone size, CDR3 DNA, CDR3 protein. A D gene is named only where the DNA matches it firmly. Clone size is stated in some rows and not others, as once, few, many or a class when expanded.

TRBJ2-2,-,TRBV7-2,-,TGTGCCAGCAGCTTAGAATTGGGTGCCGGGGGTTGGGCCACCGGGGAGCTGTTTTTT,CASSLELGAGGWATGELFF
TRBJ2-7,-,TRBV30,-,TGTGCCTGGAGTACCCGTCGTGTCTACGAGCAGTACTTC,CAWSTRRVYEQYF
TRBJ1-2,-,TRBV19,-,TGTGCCGTAAGGAGTGACACAGGAACCAACATGGAGGGCTACACCTTC,CAVRSDTGTNMEGYTF
TRBJ1-1,-,TRBV7-8,-,TGTGCCAGCAGCTTAGGGGCAGGATTGAACACTGAAGCTTTCTTT,CASSLGAGLNTEAFF
TRBJ2-3,TRBD2,TRBV28,-,TGTGCCAGCAGTTCGGGGGGGGTCACAGATACGCAGTATTTT,CASSSGGVTDTQYF
TRBJ2-7,TRBD1,TRBV27,-,TGTGCCAGCAGTTCACAGGGGAGCTCCTACGAGCAGTACTTC,CASSSQGSSYEQYF
TRBJ2-7,TRBD2,TRBV7-9,-,TGTGCCAGCAGCTCCCCCGGAGCGGGGTCCTACGAGCAGTACTTC,CASSSPGAGSYEQYF
TRBJ2-2,-,TRBV27,-,TGTGCCAGCAGTTTAGTGGGCTCCGGGGAGCTGTTTTTT,CASSLVGSGELFF
TRBJ1-2,-,TRBV27,-,TGTGCCAGCAGTTTATCCGGAGTTAACTATGGCTACACCTTC,CASSLSGVNYGYTF
TRBJ2-1,TRBD1,TRBV11-2,once,TGTGCCAGCAGCTTAAAGGGACAGGGTATGGGTGAGCAGTTCTTC,CASSLKGQGMGEQFF
TRBJ2-3,TRBD2,TRBV19,-,TGTGCCAGTAGTATTGGGACTAGCGGGGGGGTTAGGTTTTGGGTAGATACGCAGTATTTT,CASSIGTSGGVRFWVDTQYF
TRBJ2-7,TRBD2,TRBV7-3,few,TGTGCCAGCAGCTTAACACGGGGGGGTACTTACGAGCAGTACTTC,CASSLTRGGTYEQYF
TRBJ1-5,-,TRBV4-3,once,TGCGCCAGCAGCCGGGGGGTGGGTAGCAATCAGCCCCAGCATTTT,CASSRGVGSNQPQHF
TRBJ2-3,TRBD1,TRBV11-3,-,TGTGCCAGCAGCACCGGACAGGGGGCAGATACGCAGTATTTT,CASSTGQGADTQYF
TRBJ1-1,TRBD1,TRBV6-5,-,TGTGCCAGCAGTCCCCCCGACAGGGCAGCTTTCTTT,CASSPPDRAAFF
TRBJ1-2,TRBD1,TRBV4-2,-,TGTGCCAGCAGCCAAGAAGGACAGGGGGCAATTGGCTACACCTTC,CASSQEGQGAIGYTF
TRBJ2-7,-,TRBV6-5,-,TGTGCCAGCAGTGGGTCGACAGGCTCCTACGAGCAGTACTTC,CASSGSTGSYEQYF
TRBJ2-1,-,TRBV4-1,-,TGCGCCAGCAGCCCCACCGGGGGATCCTACAATGAGCAGTTCTTC,CASSPTGGSYNEQFF
TRBJ2-3,TRBD2,TRBV5-6,-,TGTGCCAGCAGCCGTAACCTAGCGGGGGTGGGAGATACGCAGTATTTT,CASSRNLAGVGDTQYF
TRBJ2-3,-,TRBV9,-,TGTGCCAGCAGCGTAGCGTGGGGAGGCACAGATACGCAGTATTTT,CASSVAWGGTDTQYF
TRBJ2-7,-,TRBV18,-,TGTGCCAGCTCACCCGGGATAGGGGGAAGCACCTACGAGCAGTACTTC,CASSPGIGGSTYEQYF
TRBJ1-5,-,TRBV15,-,TGTGCCACCAGCAGAGATTTGGGAGTGCCCCAGCATTTT,CATSRDLGVPQHF
TRBJ2-7,-,TRBV9,few,TGTGCCAGCAGCACCGACAGAACGGCCTACGAGCAGTACTTC,CASSTDRTAYEQYF
TRBJ2-7,-,TRBV18,-,TGTGCCAGCTCCCGGACCGGGACAACCTACGAGCAGTACTTC,CASSRTGTTYEQYF
TRBJ1-5,-,TRBV29-1,-,TGCAGCGTTGATTACGGGTACAATCAGCCCCAGCATTTT,CSVDYGYNQPQHF
TRBJ1-1,-,TRBV5-1,-,TGCGCCAGCACTCGGGAGGGTTCGGACACTGAAGCTTTCTTT,CASTREGSDTEAFF
TRBJ2-3,TRBD2,TRBV5-6,-,TGTGCCAGCAGCGCGGGACTAGCGGGGGGGCCGGATACGCAGTATTTT,CASSAGLAGGPDTQYF
TRBJ1-3,-,TRBV7-9,-,TGTGCCAGCAGCCTGGACGGGGACTCTGGAAACACCATATATTTT,CASSLDGDSGNTIYF
TRBJ1-1,TRBD1,TRBV18,once,TGTGCCAGCTCCCCGGGACAGGGGCGCGGGACTGAAGCTTTCTTT,CASSPGQGRGTEAFF
TRBJ1-4,TRBD1,TRBV9,-,TGTGCCAGCAGGGCCGGGACAGAGAATGAAAAACTGTTTTTT,CASRAGTENEKLFF
TRBJ1-2,TRBD1,TRBV5-1,-,TGCGCCAGCAGCTTTGAGTCAGGGGGGGGCTACACCTTC,CASSFESGGGYTF
TRBJ2-7,TRBD1,TRBV27,few,TGTGCCAGCAGCGAGACAGGGGGCCGTTCCTACGAGCAGTACTTC,CASSETGGRSYEQYF
TRBJ2-3,-,TRBV7-2,few,TGTGCCAGCAGCTCTTCCACAGATACGCAGTATTTT,CASSSSTDTQYF
TRBJ1-4,TRBD1,TRBV12-5,-,TGTGCTAGTGGCTGGGACAGGGGGAAACCAGCAACTAATGAAAAACTGTTTTTT,CASGWDRGKPATNEKLFF
TRBJ2-5,-,TRBV6-5,-,TGTGCCAGCAGTAAGCGGCACACCCAAGAGACCCAGTACTTC,CASSKRHTQETQYF
TRBJ2-3,TRBD2,TRBV4-3,-,TGCGCCAGCAGCCAAGATTATCGGCTAGCGGTAACAGATACGCAGTATTTT,CASSQDYRLAVTDTQYF
TRBJ1-2,TRBD1,TRBV27,-,TGTGCCAGCAGTTTATCGATCGACCCGGGACAGGGTGAATATGGCTACACCTTC,CASSLSIDPGQGEYGYTF
TRBJ1-3,-,TRBV14,-,TGTGCCAGCAGCCCATTTGAGGGCAGAGGCACTGGAAACACCATATATTTT,CASSPFEGRGTGNTIYF
TRBJ1-2,-,TRBV19,-,TGTGCCAGTAGTATATCGGACAGTGGCTACACCTTC,CASSISDSGYTF
TRBJ2-1,-,TRBV9,once,TGTGCCAGCAGGCAGGGGAATGAGCAGTTCTTC,CASRQGNEQFF
TRBJ1-1,TRBD1,TRBV4-1,-,TGCGCCAGCAGCCGAGTCGACAGGGGAAACACTGAAGCTTTCTTT,CASSRVDRGNTEAFF
TRBJ2-3,TRBD2,TRBV7-6,-,TGTGCCAGCAGCCTAAGACTAGCGGGAGACACAGATACGCAGTATTTT,CASSLRLAGDTDTQYF
TRBJ1-3,-,TRBV30,-,TGTGCCTGGAGCTTATCGAGGTCTCCTGGAAACACCATATATTTT,CAWSLSRSPGNTIYF
TRBJ1-5,-,TRBV4-2,-,TGTGCCAGCAGCTCAAGTGGAGGCCAGCCCCAGCATTTT,CASSSSGGQPQHF
TRBJ2-2,TRBD2,TRBV5-1,-,TGCGCCAGCAAAATTAGGGGCGGGGGCACCGGGGAGCTGTTTTTT,CASKIRGGGTGELFF
TRBJ1-5,TRBD1,TRBV14,-,TGTGCCGAAGCGGGTGTTGGACAGGGGAGCAATCAGCCCCAGCATTTT,CAEAGVGQGSNQPQHF
TRBJ1-2,-,TRBV4-2,-,TGTGCCAGCAGCCAAGATCAAGGACAGTGGAATGGCTACACCTTC,CASSQDQGQWNGYTF
TRBJ2-3,-,TRBV11-2,-,TGTGCCAGCAGGGCCGAGGGGGGCACAGATACGCAGTATTTT,CASRAEGGTDTQYF